These 12 T cell receptor beta chains came from one sample sequenced in a study of Ad26.COV2.S vaccination and SARS-CoV-2 variants. Sequencing used immunoSEQ multiplex PCR; TCRdb keeps in-frame clones, though not all of them. The top ten clones hold under 2% of a sample with over 400,000 clones, 92% of them seen once. Treatment specified: around 19 received Ad26.COV2.S at low or high dose, single or two shots; about 5 received placebo; per-sample allocation not given. Sampling took place 63 days after the first vaccine or placebo injection. The sample was peripheral blood, taken in a trial of Ad26.COV2.S vaccine versus placebo. Every receptor here comes from a person aged 18-65 years who received the Ad26.COV2.S COVID-19 vaccine or a placebo.

The rearrangement links TRBV4-3 to TRBJ1-4; D perhaps matches TRBD1 (6 bases). The V and J ends lost 3 bases and 4 bases respectively, with 15 bases between them. CDR3 length: 16 residues. Germline CDR1 LGHNA, CDR2 YSLEER. The CDR3 DNA reads as TGCGCCAGCAGCCACCCCACAGGGCTGAATAATGAAAAACTGTTTTTT. Translating it yields CASSHPTGLNNEKLFF.

The chain links TRBV12-3 or TRBV12-4 to TRBJ2-7; D remains unclear. The CDR3 runs 13 residues. Trimming cost V 0 bases and J 4 bases, with 7 bases left between them. The CDR3 is CASSLAGWYEQYF. The CDR3 DNA is TGTGCCAGCAGTTTAGCTGGGTGGTACGAGCAGTACTTC.

The chain joins TRBV19 to TRBJ1-4, with 8 positions matching TRBD1. The germline V gene encodes CDR1 LNHDA and CDR2 SQIVND (reference sequence). CDR3 length: 13 residues. Trimming cost V 8 bases and J 7 bases; bases outside gene matches: 6. Here the CDR3 reads CASQGQGGEKLFF. The DNA for the CDR3 is TGTGCCAGTCAAGGACAGGGTGGTGAAAAACTGTTTTTT.

The table lists this clone with a count of one. The chain has TRBV6-6 and TRBJ2-1; TRBD2 matches at 7 bases. CDR3 length: 15 residues. Germline V gives CDR1 MNHNY, CDR2 SVGAGI (reference sequence). Trimming cost V 5 bases and J 6 bases; bases outside gene matches: 10. In DNA, the CDR3 is TGTGCCAGCAGTCCCCGGCGAGCGGGGATCAATGAGCAGTTCTTC. Its protein is CASSPRRAGINEQFF.

This clone occurred a few times. The gene calls are TRBV18 and TRBJ1-5, with TRBD1 as a possible D gene (5 bases). V was clipped by 6 bases and J by 0 bases, with 33 bases between them. The V gene's germline CDR1 is KGHSH and CDR2 LQKENI. The CDR3 covers 22 residues. CDR3 bases: TGTGCCAGCTCCTCTATTCAGATGACAACAGGACGCGGCGTCTATAGCAATCAGCCCCAGCATTTT. Its protein product is CASSSIQMTTGRGVYSNQPQHF.

This clone was counted a single time. The chain combines TRBV28 with TRBJ1-1, with no clear D. Germline V CDR1 and CDR2: MDHEN, SYDVKM. The CDR3 runs 12 residues. V shed 2 bases and J shed 4 bases, with 5 bases lying between them. The CDR3 nucleotides read TGTGCCAGCAGTTTACTGGTCACTGAAGCTTTCTTT. It is translated as CASSLLVTEAFF.

This clone was counted a few times. This rearrangement joins TRBV5-4 to TRBJ1-2, with D hard to call. Trimming removed 4 bases from V and 2 bases from J, with 9 bases in between. CDR3 size: 13 residues. Germline assignment: CDR1 SGHNT and CDR2 YYREEE (reference sequence). The CDR3 sequence is CASSPRENYGYTF. The CDR3 nucleotides are TGTGCCAGCAGCCCCCGAGAGAACTATGGCTACACCTTC.

The chain has TRBV30 and TRBJ2-7, with TRBD2 matching over 8 bases. V dropped 2 bases and J dropped 2; count of bases not matched to a gene: 11. The germline gives CDR1 GTSNPN, CDR2 SVGIG (reference sequence). The length of the CDR3 is 16 residues. The CDR3 loop reads CAWSNLLAGLTYEQYF. The CDR3 DNA reads as TGTGCCTGGAGTAACCTTTTAGCGGGACTAACCTACGAGCAGTACTTC.

DNA of the CDR3: TGCGCCAGCAGCCGACAACAGGGGGCCCTCAATCAGCCCCAGCATTTT. This gives the protein CASSRQQGALNQPQHF. This chain links TRBV4-1 with TRBJ1-5, with 9 bases matching TRBD1. The germline gives CDR1 MGHRA, CDR2 YSYEKL. With V trimmed by 4 bases and J by 3 bases, 7 bases remained unmatched. The CDR3 runs to 16 residues.

The genes are TRBV7-2 and TRBJ2-3; tentatively, D is TRBD2 (5 bases). The CDR3 is made up of 15 amino acids. Germline V gene data show CDR1 as SGHTA and CDR2 as FQGNSA. Trimming pared 6 bases from V and 2 bases from J, leaving 15 bases between. The CDR3 here is CASSTTGIVTDTQYF. CDR3 nucleotide sequence: TGTGCCAGCAGTACTACGGGGATAGTCACAGATACGCAGTATTTT.

The chain recombines TRBV7-6 with TRBJ2-5; no firm D call. CDR3 length: 12 residues. The ends were cut back, 3 bases at V and 5 bases at J, with 7 bases in the middle. Germline-derived CDR1 and CDR2 are SGHVS and FNYEAQ. The CDR3 DNA reads TGTGCCAGCAGCTTTATGGGGGAGACCCAGTACTTC. Protein sequence: CASSFMGETQYF.

The chain links TRBV12-5 to TRBJ2-5, with unresolved D. Per the germline V gene, CDR1 is LGHNT and CDR2 is FRNRAP. Trimming removed 2 bases at V and 0 bases at J, with 13 bases between. This CDR3 is built from 16 residues. In DNA form, the CDR3 reads TGTGCTAGTGGTTTGTTTTCCAGCGCGAACCAAGAGACCCAGTACTTC. It is translated as CASGLFSSANQETQYF. Based on the CDR3 plus reference TRBV12-5 and TRBJ2-5, the full variable domain is DARVTQTPRHKVTEMGQEVTMRCQPILGHNTVFWYRQTMMQGLELLAYFRNRAPLDDSGMPKDRFSAEMPDATLATLKIQPSEPRDSAVYFCASGLFSSANQETQYFGPGTRLLVL.